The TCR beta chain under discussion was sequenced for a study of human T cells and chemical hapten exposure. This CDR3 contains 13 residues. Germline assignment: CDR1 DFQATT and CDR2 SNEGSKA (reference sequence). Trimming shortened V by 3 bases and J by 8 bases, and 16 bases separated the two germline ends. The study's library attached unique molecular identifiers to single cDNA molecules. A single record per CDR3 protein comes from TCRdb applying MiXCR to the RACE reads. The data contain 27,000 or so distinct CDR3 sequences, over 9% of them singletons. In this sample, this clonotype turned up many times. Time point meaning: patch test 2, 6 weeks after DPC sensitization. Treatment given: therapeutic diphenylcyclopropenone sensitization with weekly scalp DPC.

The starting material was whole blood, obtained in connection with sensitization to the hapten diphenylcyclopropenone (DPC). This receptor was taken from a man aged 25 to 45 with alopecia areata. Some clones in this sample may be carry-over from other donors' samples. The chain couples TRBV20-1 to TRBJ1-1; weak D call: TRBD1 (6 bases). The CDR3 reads CSASSQQGREAFF. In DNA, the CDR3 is TGCAGTGCTAGCAGCCAACAGGGCAGGGAAGCTTTCTTT.